Ten or more counts support the clone carrying this T cell receptor beta chain. Its antigen is unknown. Pregnant or lactating patients were excluded, as were those with uncontrolled infection or other autoimmune disease. The data were obtained in a study of T cells in Graves' hyperthyroidism and ophthalmopathy. Turning to the study itself: Staff took peripheral blood when the initial diagnosis was made, before any treatment began. The study, taken as a whole, reports: Among clonotypes expanded in thyroid above 0.001, most were also found in blood. Using 13 V-J features, a model discriminated ophthalmopathy from stable hyperthyroidism.

V lost 2 bases to trimming and J lost 0 bases, with 15 bases between them. Germline CDR1 SGHVS, CDR2 FQNEAQ. There are 17 residues in the CDR3. Amplification yielded TCR beta CDR3 regions, with RNA transcripts as the source. The TCR CDR3 first-round RT-PCR relied on the HTBI primer set. TCRdb re-called the multiplex PCR reads through MiXCR, storing one row per CDR3 protein. This table holds about 560,000 distinct CDR3 sequences, 15% to 18% found once. The receptor was isolated from a woman in her thirties with Graves' hyperthyroidism. The sequencing input was blood. The chain carries TRBV7-8 and TRBJ2-3; D is possibly TRBD1 (7 bases). The CDR3 spells CASSLPRDRPSTDTQYF. CDR3 nucleotide sequence: TGTGCCAGCAGCTTACCGCGGGACAGACCTAGCACAGATACGCAGTATTTT.